This entry describes one TCR beta chain. TCRdb's table, derived via immunoSEQ multiplex PCR, lists solely in-frame clones and lacks some. Counted here are about 73,000 clones, roughly 89% occurring once; the ten biggest clones make up 15% to 20%. Germline V gives CDR1 SQVTM, CDR2 ANQGSEA. Trimming removed 5 bases from V and 0 bases from J, with 7 bases in between. This CDR3 has 12 amino acids. This sample was included in a study of control samples from healthy donors and cancer patients. The TCR originated in a man aged 60 to 69 with lung cancer. The V gene is TRBV29-1, the J gene TRBJ1-1, with D unresolved. Sequencing input: PBMCs. CDR3 DNA sequence: TGCAGCGTTCCTACAGTGAACACTGAAGCTTTCTTT. It yields the protein CSVPTVNTEAFF.